This T cell receptor beta chain was retrieved from a study of blood T cell repertoires in COVID-19. On the study more broadly: Material from acute and convalescent COVID-19 was sourced from the United States, Italy and Spain. T cells, B-cell-depleted T cells, or PBMCs provided the cDNA or gDNA that served as material.

The Seattle patients, enrolled during active infection, were followed longitudinally. The CDR3 is made up of 14 amino acids. Per germline, CDR1 SNHLY and CDR2 FYNNEI. Unmatched junction bases numbered 7, after V lost 7 bases and J lost 3 bases. Original analysis: Researchers report that nucleated cell counts were estimated from reference gene primer amplification. Assay used: immunoSEQ multiplex PCR; TCRdb lists only in-frame clones, some missing. The D gene and trimming were derived from the DNA, and the V and J assignments and clone size from that table. The sample contains some 360,000 clones, 80% to 90% of which appear only once.

The sequencing sample was made of peripheral blood. This sequence was found in an older woman with COVID-19, enrolled during active disease. V usage is TRBV2 and J usage is TRBJ2-7; 9 bases are shared with TRBD1. CDR3 coding DNA: TGTGCCAGCATGGGGGACAGGGTTCTCTACGAGCAGTACTTC. Its protein is CASMGDRVLYEQYF.